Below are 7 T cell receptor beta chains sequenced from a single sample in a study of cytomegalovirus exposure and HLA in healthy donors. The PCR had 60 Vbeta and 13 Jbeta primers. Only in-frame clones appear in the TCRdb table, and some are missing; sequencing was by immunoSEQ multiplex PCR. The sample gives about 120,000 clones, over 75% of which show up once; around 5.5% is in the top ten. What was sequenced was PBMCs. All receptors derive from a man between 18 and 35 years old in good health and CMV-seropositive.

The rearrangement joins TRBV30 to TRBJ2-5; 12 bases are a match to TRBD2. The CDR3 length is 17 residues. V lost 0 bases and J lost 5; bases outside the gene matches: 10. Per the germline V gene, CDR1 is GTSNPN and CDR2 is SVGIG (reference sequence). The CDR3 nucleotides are TGTGCCTGGAGTGTATGGTCTAGCGGGAGGGATAGGGAGACCCAGTACTTC. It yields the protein CAWSVWSSGRDRETQYF.

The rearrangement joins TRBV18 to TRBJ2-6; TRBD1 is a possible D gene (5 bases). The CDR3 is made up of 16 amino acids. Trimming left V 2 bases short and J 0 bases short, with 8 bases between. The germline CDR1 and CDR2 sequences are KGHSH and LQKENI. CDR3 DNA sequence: TGTGCCAGCTCACCAATCGACAGCTCTGGGGCCAACGTCCTGACTTTC. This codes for CASSPIDSSGANVLTF.

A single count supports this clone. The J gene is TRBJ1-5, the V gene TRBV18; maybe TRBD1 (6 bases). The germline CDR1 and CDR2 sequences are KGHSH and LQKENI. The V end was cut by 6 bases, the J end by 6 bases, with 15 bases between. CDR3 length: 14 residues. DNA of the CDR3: TGTGCCAGCTCCCCGGACAGAAAGGGTCAGCCCCAGCATTTT. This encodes CASSPDRKGQPQHF.

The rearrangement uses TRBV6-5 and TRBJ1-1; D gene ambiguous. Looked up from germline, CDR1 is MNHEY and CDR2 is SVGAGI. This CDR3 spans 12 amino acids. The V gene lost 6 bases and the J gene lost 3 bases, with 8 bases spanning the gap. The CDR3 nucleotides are TGTGCCAGCAGCCGGGTGGACACTGAAGCTTTCTTT. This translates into CASSRVDTEAFF.

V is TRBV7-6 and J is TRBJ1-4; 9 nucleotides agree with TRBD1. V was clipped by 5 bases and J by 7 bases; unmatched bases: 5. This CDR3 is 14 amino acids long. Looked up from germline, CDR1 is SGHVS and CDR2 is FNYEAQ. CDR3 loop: CASSLTGGGEKLFF. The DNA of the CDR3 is TGTGCCAGCAGCCTAACAGGGGGCGGTGAAAAACTGTTTTTT.

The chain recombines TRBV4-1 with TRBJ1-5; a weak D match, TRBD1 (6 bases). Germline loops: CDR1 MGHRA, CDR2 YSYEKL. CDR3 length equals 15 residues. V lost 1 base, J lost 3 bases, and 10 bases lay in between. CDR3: CASSQVRDTNQPQHF. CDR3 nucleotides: TGCGCCAGCAGCCAAGTCCGGGACACCAATCAGCCCCAGCATTTT.

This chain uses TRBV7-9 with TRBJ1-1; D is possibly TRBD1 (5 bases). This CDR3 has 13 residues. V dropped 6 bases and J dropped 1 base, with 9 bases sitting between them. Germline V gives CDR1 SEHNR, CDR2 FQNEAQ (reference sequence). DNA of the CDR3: TGTGCCAGCAGTCCAAGGGGGAACACTGAAGCTTTCTTT. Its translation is CASSPRGNTEAFF.